The 3 T cell receptor beta chains below come from one sample, sequenced in a study of T cell responses to AZD1222 COVID-19 vaccine. The assay was immunoSEQ multiplex PCR, and TCRdb's table has in-frame clones only and misses some. The profile shows around 53,000 clones, approximately 85% of them singletons. The sample consisted of peripheral blood, taken on day 0 of MenACWY control vaccination. The receptors were sampled from an adult in good health.

The rearrangement uses TRBV18 and TRBJ2-5, with a weak D call TRBD1 (5 bases). This CDR3 is 13 amino acids long. Trimming pared 5 bases from V and 2 bases from J, leaving 9 bases between. The V gene's germline CDR1 is KGHSH and CDR2 LQKENI. As DNA, the CDR3 is TGTGCCAGCTCATCGACAGTACAAGAGACCCAGTACTTC. Residues: CASSSTVQETQYF.

This clone is a singleton in its sample. The chain is built from TRBV7-3 and TRBJ2-1, with D maybe TRBD2 (5 bases). V was pared by 6 bases and J by 9 bases, with 15 bases between. Looked up from germline, CDR1 is SGHTA and CDR2 is FQGTGA. The CDR3 runs 13 residues. CDR3 nucleotide sequence: TGTGCCAGCAGTACGGCGTTCGAGGGTGAGCAGTTCTTC. Translation gives CASSTAFEGEQFF.

The genes are TRBV7-9 and TRBJ1-2; no reliable D call. This CDR3 is built from 13 residues. Between the trimmed V and J ends, which lost 5 bases and 4 bases, there was a span of 11 bases. Germline loops: CDR1 SEHNR, CDR2 FQNEAQ (reference sequence). The CDR3 spells CASSARVPYGYTF. CDR3 nucleotide sequence: TGTGCCAGCAGCGCCCGGGTTCCCTATGGCTACACCTTC.